This TCR beta chain came from a study of blood T cells in healthy people across ages. This clonotype has a handful of counts. Its target is not known. Germline CDR1 is SGHTA and CDR2 is FQGNSA. V was pared by 5 bases and J by 7 bases, with 20 bases between. This CDR3 contains 15 residues. Study-level results: Unknown donor CMV status possibly confounded expanded clonotype changes.

Next came a second PCR, run for about 7 to 12 cycles, which used a sample-barcoded 5' primer along with a J-beta primer mix. In TCRdb, the 5' RACE reads were re-called with MiXCR into one record per CDR3 protein. This table holds about 930,000 distinct CDR3 sequences, 29% found once. The same data also went into a second study, on T cells of mothers and their children.

V is TRBV7-2 and J is TRBJ2-5; D possibly matches TRBD1 or TRBD2 (5 bases each). Specimen: blood. This receptor was taken from a woman between 40 and 55 years old in good health. The CDR3 sequence is CASSPMGPRKLTQYF. The CDR3 nucleotides read TGTGCCAGCAGCCCTATGGGACCGAGGAAATTGACCCAGTACTTC.